These 32 T cell receptor beta chains were all obtained from the same sample, sequenced in a study of cytomegalovirus exposure and HLA in healthy donors. The PCR was carried out with 60 Vbeta primers and 13 Jbeta primers. Method: immunoSEQ multiplex PCR; TCRdb's copy keeps in-frame clones and lacks some. The repertoire includes about 150,000 clones, 65% to 80% of them detected once, and about 13% sits in the top ten. Material: PBMCs. Receptor source: a man aged 35 to 55 in good health and CMV-seropositive.

This chain connects TRBV6-1 to TRBJ2-1; 7 nucleotides match TRBD2. The V and J ends lost 5 bases and 5 bases, in that order; junction bases with no gene match: 6. The CDR3 runs 14 residues. CDR1 is MNHNS, CDR2 SASEGT, per germline. CDR3 amino acids: CASSWEGRHNEQFF. DNA of the CDR3: TGTGCCAGCAGTTGGGAGGGGAGACACAATGAGCAGTTCTTC.

The chain has TRBV6-1 and TRBJ2-1; maybe TRBD2 (7 bases). The ends were cut back, 4 bases at V and 3 bases at J, with 19 bases in the middle. The CDR3 contains 17 residues. CDR1 and CDR2 from the germline V gene are MNHNS and SASEGT. CDR3 amino acids: CASSGGGLKIIYNEQFF. The CDR3 nucleotides are TGTGCCAGCAGTGGGGGGGGGCTTAAAATCATCTACAATGAGCAGTTCTTC.

CDR3 DNA sequence: TGTGCCAGCACCCAAAGCCCTACAGAGAACACTGAAGCTTTCTTT. The encoded protein is CASTQSPTENTEAFF. The rearrangement uses TRBV2 and TRBJ1-1; D uncertain. Germline CDR1 reads SNHLY; CDR2 reads FYNNEI. The V end lost 7 bases, the J end lost 1 base, and 16 bases lay between the germline ends. This CDR3 is built from 15 residues.

The CDR3 region is CASSSYRTGRYEQYF. The CDR3 nucleotides are TGTGCCAGCAGTTCCTATAGGACAGGGCGCTACGAGCAGTACTTC. This chain connects TRBV28 to TRBJ2-7; TRBD1 matches at 8 bases. V lost 4 bases to trimming and J lost 3 bases; unmatched junction nucleotides: 8. Germline CDR1 is MDHEN and CDR2 is SYDVKM. This CDR3 is built from 15 residues.

J is TRBJ2-1 and V is TRBV27; tentatively, D is TRBD1 (5 bases). From germline, CDR1 is MNHEY and CDR2 SMNVEV (reference sequence). V lost 0 bases to trimming and J lost 8 bases, with 8 bases between them. The CDR3 has 13 amino acids. The CDR3 region is CASSLSGRHEQFF. The CDR3 bases are TGTGCCAGCAGTTTATCGGGGCGCCATGAGCAGTTCTTC.

This sequence joins TRBV9 and TRBJ2-3, with 7 positions matching TRBD2. The CDR3 spans 15 residues. Germline loops: CDR1 SGDLS, CDR2 YYNGEE. V dropped 3 bases and J dropped 2; count of bases not matched to a gene: 6. CDR3 sequence (DNA): TGTGCCAGCAGCGACGCGGGAGATCTCACAGATACGCAGTATTTT. This gives the protein CASSDAGDLTDTQYF. Full variable domain (rest looked up from reference TRBV9 and TRBJ2-3): DSGVTQTPKHLITATGQRVTLRCSPRSGDLSVYWYQQSLDQGLQFLIQYYNGEERAKGNILERFSAQQFPDLHSELNLSSLELGDSALYFCASSDAGDLTDTQYFGPGTRLTVL.

This rearrangement joins TRBV20-1 to TRBJ2-7; no definite D call. V was cut by 6 bases and J by 5 bases, with 11 bases left in between. The CDR3 is 11 amino acids. CDR1 is DFQATT and CDR2 is SNEGSKA in the germline V gene (reference sequence). The CDR3 here is CSAAMGDEQYF. DNA for the CDR3: TGCAGTGCGGCGATGGGCGACGAGCAGTACTTC.

CDR3: CASGLVQGEQYF. For the CDR3, the DNA is TGTGCTAGTGGTTTGGTACAGGGCGAGCAGTACTTC. This chain links TRBV12-5 with TRBJ2-7; TRBD1 might be the D (6 bases). Per the germline V gene, CDR1 is LGHNT and CDR2 is FRNRAP. Deletions cut 0 bases from V and 6 bases from J, with 6 bases between. There are 12 residues in the CDR3.

This clone has a single count. The V gene is TRBV7-2, the J gene TRBJ2-3; no clear D. With 1 base removed from V and 5 bases from J, the gap between germline ends came to 13 bases. The CDR3 contains 15 residues. In germline, CDR1 is SGHTA, CDR2 FQGNSA. The CDR3: CASSLGFSIRDTQYF. The CDR3 nucleotides are TGTGCCAGCAGCTTAGGGTTTTCTATCCGAGATACGCAGTATTTT.

This clone showed up just once. The V and J genes are TRBV5-1 and TRBJ2-3; 7 positions agree with TRBD2. After removal of 0 bases from V and 6 bases from J, the junction contained 7 bases not matched to a gene. The CDR3 is made up of 15 amino acids. Germline-derived CDR1 and CDR2 are SGHRS and YFSETQ. CDR3 protein: CASSLELAPWDTQYF. The CDR3 coding sequence is TGCGCCAGCAGCTTGGAACTAGCGCCCTGGGATACGCAGTATTTT. Full variable domain (remainder filled in from reference TRBV5-1 and TRBJ2-3): KAGVTQTPRYLIKTRGQQVTLSCSPISGHRSVSWYQQTPGQGLQFLFEYFSETQRNKGNFPGRFSGRQFSNSRSEMNVSTLELGDSALYLCASSLELAPWDTQYFGPGTRLTVL.

The V gene is TRBV6-5, the J gene TRBJ2-1; TRBD2 agrees at 9 bases. CDR1 MNHEY and CDR2 SVGAGI come from the germline V gene. The V and J ends lost 0 bases and 4 bases, in that order; junction bases with no gene match: 4. This CDR3 region has 16 residues. CDR3 DNA sequence: TGTGCCAGCAGTTACTCCGCGGGAGGGCCTTACAATGAGCAGTTCTTC. It is translated as CASSYSAGGPYNEQFF.

In nucleotides, the CDR3 is TGTGCCAGCAGCCCCGGGACAGGGCCTTATGGCTACACCTTC. The encoded protein is CASSPGTGPYGYTF. The chain carries TRBV6-5 and TRBJ1-2; 9 positions agree with TRBD1. The CDR3 covers 14 residues. Germline lookup yields CDR1 MNHEY and CDR2 SVGAGI. With 6 bases clipped from V and 5 bases from J, the junction kept 7 bases outside the gene matches.

J is TRBJ1-1 and V is TRBV2; 7 nucleotides agree with TRBD1. J lost 7 bases, V lost 8 bases, and 10 bases had no gene match. In germline, CDR1 is SNHLY, CDR2 FYNNEI. The CDR3 spans 13 residues. CDR3 protein: CASGSRGPYEAFF. For the CDR3, the DNA is TGTGCCAGCGGGTCGAGGGGGCCCTATGAAGCTTTCTTT.

This sequence joins TRBV6-6 and TRBJ1-5; D is uncertain. Germline CDR1 reads MNHNY; CDR2 reads SVGAGI (reference sequence). The CDR3 spans 12 residues. V was cut by 2 bases and J by 6 bases, with 5 bases left in between. In DNA form, the CDR3 reads TGTGCCAGCAGTTACGAACTTCAGCCCCAGCATTTT. Residues: CASSYELQPQHF.

This rearrangement joins TRBV29-1 to TRBJ2-7; TRBD2 agrees at 10 bases. V shed 7 bases, J shed 3 bases, and the junction held 9 bases outside the gene matches. Per the germline V gene, CDR1 is SQVTM and CDR2 is ANQGSEA. This CDR3 comprises 14 residues. CDR3 amino acids: CSATLAGVVYEQYF. The DNA of the CDR3 is TGCAGCGCCACCCTAGCGGGAGTGGTCTACGAGCAGTACTTC.

To note about this clone: Other DNA variants within this sample encode the same CDR3. The genes are TRBV30 and TRBJ2-7, with a tentative D call TRBD2 (5 bases). This CDR3 spans 15 amino acids. Trimming removed 1 base at V and 0 bases at J, with 13 bases between. The V gene's germline CDR1 is GTSNPN and CDR2 SVGIG (reference sequence). The CDR3 region is CAWSGGSGSSYEQYF. For the CDR3, the DNA is TGTGCCTGGAGTGGAGGCAGCGGAAGCTCCTACGAGCAGTACTTC.

Only one count was recorded for this clone. The chain carries TRBV11-1 and TRBJ2-7; TRBD1 matches at 7 bases. The V segment lost 4 bases and the J segment 6 bases; nucleotides outside the gene matches: 18. This CDR3 spans 17 amino acids. Germline assignment: CDR1 SGHAT and CDR2 FQDESV (reference sequence). This CDR3 reads CASSSLTGLLSSGEQYF. The CDR3 nucleotides read TGTGCCAGCAGCTCATTGACAGGGCTCCTGTCGTCGGGCGAGCAGTACTTC.

CDR3: CASSPGQGGTEAFF. The CDR3 region has the DNA TGTGCCAGCTCACCCGGACAGGGTGGCACTGAAGCTTTCTTT. The chain is built from TRBV18 and TRBJ1-1; 8 nucleotides line up with TRBD1. The germline gives CDR1 KGHSH, CDR2 LQKENI. Trimming at V came to 3 bases and at J to 4 bases, leaving 4 bases not matched to a gene. The CDR3 spans 14 residues.

The rearrangement joins TRBV5-6 to TRBJ2-2; 7 nucleotides agree with TRBD2. V dropped 5 bases and J dropped 3; count of bases not matched to a gene: 13. This CDR3 region has 17 residues. Germline CDR1 is SGHDT and CDR2 is YYEEEE. The CDR3 coding sequence is TGTGCCAGCAGTCGTAGAGAAGCGGGATACCACACCGGGGAGCTGTTTTTT. It yields the protein CASSRREAGYHTGELFF.

The chain recombines TRBV11-2 with TRBJ2-7, with 10 bases matching TRBD2. There are 16 residues in the CDR3. The V gene end was trimmed by 4 bases and the J gene end by 4 bases; junction bases not matched to a gene: 10. The germline CDR1 and CDR2 sequences are SGHAT and FQNNGV. CDR3 sequence: CASSSTTSGAWYEQYF. The CDR3 DNA is TGTGCCAGCAGCTCGACAACTAGCGGGGCCTGGTACGAGCAGTACTTC.

The gene calls are TRBV12-5 and TRBJ2-7; 8 bases agree with TRBD2. Trimming cost V 5 bases and J 2 bases; bases outside gene matches: 11. Germline CDR1 is LGHNT and CDR2 is FRNRAP. This CDR3 is 16 amino acids long. The CDR3 sequence is CASGLRTSGITYEQYF. The CDR3 DNA is TGTGCTAGTGGTCTGCGCACTAGCGGTATTACCTACGAGCAGTACTTC.

This chain links TRBV2 with TRBJ2-3; maybe TRBD2 (5 bases). V was pared by 7 bases and J by 0 bases, with 14 bases between. Germline V lookup: CDR1 SNHLY, CDR2 FYNNEI. This CDR3 comprises 15 residues. CDR3 in amino acids: CASTGKIGSTDTQYF. In DNA form, the CDR3 reads TGTGCCAGCACGGGAAAGATCGGTAGCACAGATACGCAGTATTTT. The full variable domain, with the rest looked up from reference TRBV2 and TRBJ2-3, is EPEVTQTPSHQVTQMGQEVILRCVPISNHLYFYWYRQILGQKVEFLVSFYNNEISEKSEIFDDQFSVERPDGSNFTLKIRSTKLEDSAMYFCASTGKIGSTDTQYFGPGTRLTVL.

The genes are TRBV5-4 and TRBJ2-3, with 16 bases that match TRBD2. The CDR3 totals 18 residues. Germline V gene sequence: CDR1 SGHNT, CDR2 YYREEE (reference sequence). Trimming removed 4 bases from V and 0 bases from J; junction bases left unmatched: 5. The CDR3 protein is CASSGGTSGRASTDTQYF. CDR3 bases: TGTGCCAGCAGCGGGGGGACTAGCGGGAGGGCTAGCACAGATACGCAGTATTTT.

V and J are TRBV7-9 and TRBJ2-2; D may be TRBD1 (5 bases). Germline lookup yields CDR1 SEHNR and CDR2 FQNEAQ (reference sequence). The CDR3 consists of 16 residues. V gave up 1 base and J gave up 0 bases, with 9 bases separating them. CDR3 sequence reads: CASSLVVGPNTGELFF. The CDR3 region has the DNA TGTGCCAGCAGCTTAGTGGTGGGGCCGAACACCGGGGAGCTGTTTTTT.

With regard to this clone: Within the sample, other DNA sequences also encode this same CDR3. The rearrangement joins TRBV5-8 to TRBJ1-5; no firm D call. Trimming removed 2 bases from V and 3 bases from J, with 3 bases in between. There are 12 residues in the CDR3. Germline values: CDR1 SGHTS, CDR2 YDEGEE. DNA of the CDR3: TGTGCCAGCAGCTTCTACAATCAGCCCCAGCATTTT. It is translated as CASSFYNQPQHF.

A word on this clone: This sample also contains other DNA sequences that code for the same CDR3. V usage is TRBV6-5 and J usage is TRBJ2-3; TRBD2 matches 10 bases. Germline V gene data show CDR1 as MNHEY and CDR2 as SVGAGI. This CDR3 is 14 amino acids long. J gave up 7 bases and V 10 bases, and 11 bases lay outside the gene matches. CDR3 sequence (DNA): TGTGCCACCACGACGGCTAGCGGGAGAAATACGCAGTATTTT. It translates to CATTTASGRNTQYF.

This chain joins TRBV29-1 and TRBJ2-2; 7 bases are shared with TRBD1. The CDR3 has 12 amino acids. Unmatched junction bases numbered 0, after V lost 3 bases and J lost 5 bases. Germline V lookup: CDR1 SQVTM, CDR2 ANQGSEA. The CDR3 here is CSVDRGTGELFF. The CDR3 coding sequence is TGCAGCGTTGACAGGGGGACCGGGGAGCTGTTTTTT.

The chain joins TRBV7-9 to TRBJ2-2; TRBD1 matches at 12 bases. The CDR3 extends over 16 amino acids. The ends lost 6 bases at V and 8 bases at J; junction bases unmatched: 10. Germline CDR1 SEHNR, CDR2 FQNEAQ (reference sequence). The CDR3 region is CASSLSGTGGLGELFF. Here the CDR3 DNA reads TGTGCCAGCAGTCTTTCCGGGACAGGGGGCCTTGGGGAGCTGTTTTTT.

The chain recombines TRBV25-1 with TRBJ2-5, with TRBD1 matching over 11 bases. The J call could be wrong; TRBJ2-7 is a better fit for the DNA end. The germline gives CDR1 MGHDK, CDR2 SYGVNS. The CDR3 consists of 15 residues. The CDR3 nucleotides read TGTGCCAGCAGTGGGGGGGACAGGGGGGTTTACGAGCAGTACTTC. Its protein is CASSGGDRGVYEQYF.

The rearrangement joins TRBV27 to TRBJ1-1; 7 positions agree with TRBD1. The V gene's germline CDR1 is MNHEY and CDR2 SMNVEV (reference sequence). CDR3 length equals 14 residues. The junction had 5 bases not matched to a gene; V was cut back by 5 bases and J by 2 bases. CDR3 loop: CASSPGTVNTEAFF. CDR3 sequence (DNA): TGTGCCAGCAGTCCCGGGACAGTCAACACTGAAGCTTTCTTT.

The sample holds a few counts of this clone. The same CDR3 can be traced to other DNA sequences in this sample. The chain is built from TRBV28 and TRBJ1-5; D unresolved. CDR1 MDHEN and CDR2 SYDVKM come from the germline V gene. The ends were cut back, 4 bases at V and 7 bases at J, with 8 bases in the middle. The CDR3 contains 12 residues. Here the CDR3 reads CASSSGVQPQHF. CDR3 coding DNA: TGTGCCAGCAGTTCCGGGGTACAGCCCCAGCATTTT.

The chain combines TRBV10-3 with TRBJ1-1, with 7 bases lining up with TRBD1. V lost 6 bases and J lost 2; bases outside the gene matches: 3. CDR3 length: 13 amino acids. The germline V gene encodes CDR1 ENHRY and CDR2 SYGVKD. The CDR3 protein is CAIRGQYNTEAFF. The CDR3 DNA is TGTGCCATCAGGGGACAGTACAACACTGAAGCTTTCTTT.